This TCR beta chain was profiled in a study of OX40 agonist ivuxolimab in advanced cancers. Across the study: Treatment of patients was with ivuxolimab, an agonistic anti-OX40 (CD134) antibody. General study points: Among the lowest peripheral clonal expansion occurred in 0.1-3.0 mg/kg partial responders.

This clone appeared many times. What it binds is unknown. This table comes from immunoSEQ multiplex PCR, and its TCRdb copy is limited to in-frame clones, with some not included. The table has about 100,000 clones, about 91% seen once. The CDR3 length is 12 residues. Trimming cost V 4 bases and J 2 bases, with 9 bases left between them. CDR1 and CDR2 (germline): SQVTM, ANQGSEA. This sequence was found in an adult with an advanced solid tumor such as melanoma, head and neck, liver or kidney cancer. The chain combines TRBV29-1 with TRBJ2-7; D remains unclear. Source: CD4+ or CD8+ T cells sorted from blood, taken in a trial of the OX40 agonist ivuxolimab. The CDR3 nucleotides are TGCAGCGTTGTCGGCAGAACCTACGAGCAGTACTTC. This gives the protein CSVVGRTYEQYF.